These 25 T cell receptor beta chains were sequenced from one sample in a study of OX40 agonist ivuxolimab in advanced cancers. Repertoires were generated with immunoSEQ multiplex PCR, while TCRdb's copy carries only in-frame clones and drops some. The table shows about 57,000 clones, with 75% to 85% occurring only once. The sample in question was CD4+ or CD8+ T cells sorted from blood, obtained in a trial of the OX40 agonist ivuxolimab. These receptors were collected from an adult with an advanced solid tumor such as melanoma, head and neck, liver or kidney cancer.

V usage is TRBV11-2 and J usage is TRBJ2-3; 7 nucleotides agree with TRBD2. Germline CDR1 is SGHAT and CDR2 is FQNNGV. The CDR3 is made up of 14 amino acids. The V and J ends lost 0 bases and 8 bases, in that order; junction bases with no gene match: 5. CDR3: CASSLDGAGRTQYF. In DNA, the CDR3 is TGTGCCAGCAGCTTAGATGGAGCGGGGCGTACGCAGTATTTT.

The rearrangement uses TRBV19 and TRBJ2-7; 9 bases are a match to TRBD1. The CDR3 is 14 amino acids. V lost 8 bases, J lost 3 bases, and 8 bases stayed unmatched. Germline values: CDR1 LNHDA, CDR2 SQIVND (reference sequence). The DNA for the CDR3 is TGTGCCAGTGGACCTCGACAGGGGGTCTACGAGCAGTACTTC. Translating it yields CASGPRQGVYEQYF.

The gene calls are TRBV2 and TRBJ1-3; no definite D call. The germline V gene encodes CDR1 SNHLY and CDR2 FYNNEI. Deletions cut 5 bases from V and 0 bases from J, with 11 bases between. The CDR3 loop spans 15 amino acids. The CDR3: CASSLGPSSGNTIYF. The CDR3 region has the DNA TGTGCCAGCAGTCTAGGACCGAGCTCTGGAAACACCATATATTTT.

This clone occurred once. The chain's CDR3 is CASSQKETQYF. The CDR3 DNA sequence: TGTGCCAGCAGTCAAAAAGAGACCCAGTACTTC. The chain joins TRBV6-6 to TRBJ2-5; D gene unclear. The germline CDR1 and CDR2 sequences are MNHNY and SVGAGI (reference sequence). The CDR3 extends over 11 amino acids. Trimming shortened V by 5 bases and J by 3 bases, and 4 bases separated the two germline ends.

The chain links TRBV5-5 to TRBJ2-2; possibly TRBD1 for D (7 bases). Trimming took off 4 bases at V and 7 bases at J, with 14 bases between the two ends. Germline values: CDR1 SGHKS, CDR2 YYEKEE (reference sequence). The CDR3 sequence is 14 residues long. The CDR3 protein is CASSGAGGNGELFF. In DNA form, the CDR3 reads TGTGCCAGCAGCGGGGCAGGGGGGAACGGGGAGCTGTTTTTT.

The V gene is TRBV6-5, the J gene TRBJ2-4; TRBD1 matches 8 bases. Per the germline V gene, CDR1 is MNHEY and CDR2 is SVGAGI. The CDR3 has 15 amino acids. The junction had 5 bases not matched to a gene; V was cut back by 5 bases and J by 2 bases. The CDR3: CASSATGDPKNIQYF. The DNA for the CDR3 is TGTGCCAGCAGTGCGACAGGGGACCCCAAAAACATTCAGTACTTC.

As DNA, the CDR3 is TGTGCCTGGAGACTCGGGACAGCTCAAGAGACCCAGTACTTC. It yields the protein CAWRLGTAQETQYF. The J gene is TRBJ2-5, the V gene TRBV30; 7 bases are a match to TRBD1. This CDR3 has 14 amino acids. Trimming removed 3 bases from V and 2 bases from J; junction bases left unmatched: 6. CDR1 and CDR2 (germline): GTSNPN, SVGIG (reference sequence).

This chain connects TRBV5-1 to TRBJ2-3; D might be TRBD2 (5 bases). CDR1 and CDR2 (germline): SGHRS, YFSETQ. The CDR3 length is 13 residues. The V gene lost 1 base and the J gene lost 9 bases, with 12 bases spanning the gap. DNA for the CDR3: TGCGCCAGCAGCTTGTCTGAGGGCGAAACGCAGTATTTT. As protein: CASSLSEGETQYF. The whole variable domain, filled in from reference TRBV5-1 and TRBJ2-3, reads KAGVTQTPRYLIKTRGQQVTLSCSPISGHRSVSWYQQTPGQGLQFLFEYFSETQRNKGNFPGRFSGRQFSNSRSEMNVSTLELGDSALYLCASSLSEGETQYFGPGTRLTVL.

The chain combines TRBV7-9 with TRBJ2-3, with D tentatively TRBD2 (6 bases). Trimming cost V 4 bases and J 3 bases, with 17 bases left between them. Germline V gene sequence: CDR1 SEHNR, CDR2 FQNEAQ (reference sequence). This CDR3 has 16 residues. The CDR3 DNA is TGTGCCAGCAGCTCGCTAAATCGCGGGAAAACAGATACGCAGTATTTT. Translation gives CASSSLNRGKTDTQYF.

The rearrangement joins TRBV19 to TRBJ1-5; TRBD1 might be the D (6 bases). The CDR3 extends over 19 amino acids. Germline-derived CDR1 and CDR2 are LNHDA and SQIVND (reference sequence). Trimming shortened V by 5 bases and J by 0 bases, and 23 bases separated the two germline ends. CDR3 sequence reads: CASSPRGHVGDYSNQPQHF. DNA of the CDR3: TGTGCCAGTAGTCCCCGGGGACATGTTGGGGATTATAGCAATCAGCCCCAGCATTTT.

V usage is TRBV15 and J usage is TRBJ2-7; TRBD2 agrees at 7 bases. Per the germline V gene, CDR1 is LNHNV and CDR2 is YYDKDF (reference sequence). V was pared by 1 base and J by 6 bases, with 3 bases of the junction left unmatched. The CDR3 length is 13 residues. In DNA form, the CDR3 reads TGTGCCACCAGCAGAGGAGCGGGATCCGAGCAGTACTTC. As protein: CATSRGAGSEQYF.

The CDR3 loop is CASSYPPGQSNYGYTF. The CDR3 DNA reads TGTGCCAGCAGTTACCCACCGGGACAGTCTAACTATGGCTACACCTTC. The chain employs TRBV6-6 and TRBJ1-2; 7 nucleotides align to TRBD1. CDR1 is MNHNY, CDR2 SVGAGI, per germline (reference sequence). This CDR3 contains 16 residues. The V and J ends lost 2 bases and 0 bases, in that order; junction bases with no gene match: 6.

This rearrangement joins TRBV18 to TRBJ2-1; 10 positions agree with TRBD2. Losses at the gene ends were 1 base for V and 5 bases for J; bases not matched to a gene: 2. This CDR3 has 15 residues. Per the germline V gene, CDR1 is KGHSH and CDR2 is LQKENI. CDR3 sequence: CASSPLAGGHNEQFF. The CDR3, as DNA: TGTGCCAGCTCACCACTAGCGGGAGGCCACAATGAGCAGTTCTTC.

The chain uses TRBV14 and TRBJ1-4; no reliable D call. Germline loops: CDR1 SGHDN, CDR2 FVKESK. V was trimmed by 1 base and J by 13 bases, leaving 13 bases between them. The CDR3 spans 13 residues. The CDR3 DNA reads as TGTGCCAGCAGCCAAGCCCGGGCCCGGGGACTGTTTTTT. Translated, it gives CASSQARARGLFF.

This clone was seen a single time. The rearrangement uses TRBV6-6 and TRBJ1-2; 8 bases align to TRBD1. Trimming at V came to 6 bases and at J to 4 bases, leaving 4 bases not matched to a gene. The germline V gene has CDR1 MNHNY and CDR2 SVGAGI (reference sequence). This CDR3 region has 13 residues. The CDR3 spells CASRIGTGYGYTF. The CDR3 region has the DNA TGTGCCAGCAGAATCGGGACAGGCTATGGCTACACCTTC.

The chain carries TRBV2 and TRBJ2-1; maybe TRBD2 (5 bases). V dropped 5 bases and J dropped 7 bases, with 9 bases sitting between them. Germline CDR1 SNHLY, CDR2 FYNNEI. There are 12 residues in the CDR3. The CDR3, as DNA: TGTGCCAGCAGTACGGACTCAAATGAGCAGTTCTTC. Protein: CASSTDSNEQFF. The full variable domain, its missing parts supplied by reference TRBV2 and TRBJ2-1, is EPEVTQTPSHQVTQMGQEVILRCVPISNHLYFYWYRQILGQKVEFLVSFYNNEISEKSEIFDDQFSVERPDGSNFTLKIRSTKLEDSAMYFCASSTDSNEQFFGPGTRLTVL.

The chain uses TRBV11-3 and TRBJ2-3; TRBD2 aligns across 11 bases. This CDR3 is built from 16 residues. The V gene's germline CDR1 is SGHNT and CDR2 YENEEA. The V segment lost 1 base and the J segment 0 bases; nucleotides outside the gene matches: 0. The CDR3 here is CASSLGTSGSTDTQYF. CDR3 bases: TGTGCCAGCAGCTTAGGGACTAGCGGGAGCACAGATACGCAGTATTTT.

The chain joins TRBV7-2 to TRBJ2-1; D ambiguous. Germline values: CDR1 SGHTA, CDR2 FQGNSA. CDR3 size: 13 residues. V lost 4 bases and J lost 5, with 9 bases in between. CDR3 nucleotide sequence: TGTGCCAGCAGCTACAACTATAACAATGAGCAGTTCTTC. It yields the protein CASSYNYNNEQFF.

The chain couples TRBV11-2 to TRBJ2-1; D is unclear. This CDR3 is built from 13 residues. The V gene lost 3 bases and the J gene lost 4 bases, with 7 bases spanning the gap. CDR1 is SGHAT, CDR2 FQNNGV, per germline. DNA for the CDR3: TGTGCCAGCAGCTTTATGATTTACAATGAGCAGTTCTTC. Residues: CASSFMIYNEQFF.

V is TRBV6-5 and J is TRBJ1-1; D perhaps matches TRBD1 (5 bases). Germline V gives CDR1 MNHEY, CDR2 SVGAGI. Trimming left V 2 bases short and J 1 base short, with 11 bases between. CDR3 length: 15 residues. CDR3 bases: TGTGCCAGCAGTTACGGGGCAGGCTGGAACACTGAAGCTTTCTTT. It yields the protein CASSYGAGWNTEAFF.

Judged by abundance, this clone is medium-sized. The chain links TRBV7-9 to TRBJ1-3; 8 bases are a match to TRBD1. The CDR3 has 17 amino acids. V lost 5 bases and J lost 1; bases outside the gene matches: 10. Germline values: CDR1 SEHNR, CDR2 FQNEAQ (reference sequence). The CDR3 nucleotides read TGTGCCAGCAGCGTGCCGGGACAGGTGATTTCTGGAAACACCATATATTTT. Its protein is CASSVPGQVISGNTIYF.

The chain uses TRBV5-5 and TRBJ2-7; 8 bases align to TRBD2. The CDR3 has 15 amino acids. With V trimmed by 4 bases and J by 6 bases, 12 bases remained unmatched. Per the germline V gene, CDR1 is SGHKS and CDR2 is YYEKEE (reference sequence). CDR3 DNA: TGTGCCAGCAGCCTCTGGGTAGCGGGGAGAGGCGAGCAGTACTTC. Its translation is CASSLWVAGRGEQYF.

The chain uses TRBV19 and TRBJ1-2; 8 bases match TRBD1. The trim removed 4 bases at V and 9 bases at J, leaving 7 bases unmatched. CDR1 LNHDA and CDR2 SQIVND come from the germline V gene (reference sequence). The CDR3 length is 13 residues. The CDR3 loop is CASSTDRGLRYTF. Written as DNA, the CDR3 is TGTGCCAGTAGTACCGACAGGGGCTTACGCTACACCTTC.

The chain has TRBV14 and TRBJ1-3; D gene uncertain. CDR1 and CDR2 (germline): SGHDN, FVKESK. The CDR3 spans 13 residues. The ends were cut back, 1 base at V and 3 bases at J, with 4 bases in the middle. The CDR3 protein is CASSQVGGNTIYF. CDR3 bases: TGTGCCAGCAGCCAAGTCGGTGGAAACACCATATATTTT.

The chain links TRBV11-2 to TRBJ2-5, with 9 bases identical to TRBD2. The V gene end was trimmed by 6 bases and the J gene end by 1 base; junction bases not matched to a gene: 12. The germline V gene has CDR1 SGHAT and CDR2 FQNNGV. The CDR3 is made up of 17 amino acids. CDR3 sequence: CASSPGRREGPQETQYF. Here the CDR3 DNA reads TGTGCCAGCAGTCCCGGGCGGCGGGAGGGACCCCAAGAGACCCAGTACTTC.